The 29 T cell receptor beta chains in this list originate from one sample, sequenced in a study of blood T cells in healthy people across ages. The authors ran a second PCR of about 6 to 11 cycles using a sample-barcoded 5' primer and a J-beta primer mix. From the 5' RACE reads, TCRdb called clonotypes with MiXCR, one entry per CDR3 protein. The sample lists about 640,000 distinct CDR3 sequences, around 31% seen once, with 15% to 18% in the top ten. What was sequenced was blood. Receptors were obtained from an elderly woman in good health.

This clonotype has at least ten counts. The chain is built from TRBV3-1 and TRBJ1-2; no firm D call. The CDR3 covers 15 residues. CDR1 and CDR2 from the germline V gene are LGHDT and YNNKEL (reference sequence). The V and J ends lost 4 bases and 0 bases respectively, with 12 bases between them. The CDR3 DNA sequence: TGTGCCAGCAGCCCCTTTGGGAAGACTAACTATGGCTACACCTTC. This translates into CASSPFGKTNYGYTF.

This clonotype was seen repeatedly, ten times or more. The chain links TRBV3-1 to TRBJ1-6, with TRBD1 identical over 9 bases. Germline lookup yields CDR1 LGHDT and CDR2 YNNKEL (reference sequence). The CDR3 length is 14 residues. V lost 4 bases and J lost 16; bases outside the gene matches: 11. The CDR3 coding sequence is TGTGCCAGCAGCCCAGGACAGGGGCTTCTTGGACTCCACTTT. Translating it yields CASSPGQGLLGLHF.

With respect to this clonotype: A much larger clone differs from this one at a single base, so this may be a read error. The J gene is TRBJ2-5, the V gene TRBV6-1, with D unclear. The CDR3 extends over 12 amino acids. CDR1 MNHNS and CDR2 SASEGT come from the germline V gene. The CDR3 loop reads CASSAVGEAQYF. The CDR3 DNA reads TGTGCCAGCAGTGCCGTCGGAGAGGCCCAGTACTTC.

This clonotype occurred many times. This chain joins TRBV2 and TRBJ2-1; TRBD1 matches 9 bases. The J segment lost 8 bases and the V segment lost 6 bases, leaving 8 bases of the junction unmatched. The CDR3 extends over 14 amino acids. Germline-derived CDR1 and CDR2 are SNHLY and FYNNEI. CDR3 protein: CASSVDRGSHEQFF. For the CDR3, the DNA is TGTGCCAGCAGCGTGGACAGGGGATCGCATGAGCAGTTCTTC. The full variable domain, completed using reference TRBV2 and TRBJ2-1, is EPEVTQTPSHQVTQMGQEVILRCVPISNHLYFYWYRQILGQKVEFLVSFYNNEISEKSEIFDDQFSVERPDGSNFTLKIRSTKLEDSAMYFCASSVDRGSHEQFFGPGTRLTVL.

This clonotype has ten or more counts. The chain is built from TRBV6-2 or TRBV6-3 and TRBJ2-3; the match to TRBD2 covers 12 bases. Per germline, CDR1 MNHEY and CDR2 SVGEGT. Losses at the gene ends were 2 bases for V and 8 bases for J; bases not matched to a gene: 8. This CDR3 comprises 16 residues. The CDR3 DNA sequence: TGTGCCAGCAGTTACCCGACTAGCGGGGGAGGTGTTACGCAGTATTTT. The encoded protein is CASSYPTSGGGVTQYF.

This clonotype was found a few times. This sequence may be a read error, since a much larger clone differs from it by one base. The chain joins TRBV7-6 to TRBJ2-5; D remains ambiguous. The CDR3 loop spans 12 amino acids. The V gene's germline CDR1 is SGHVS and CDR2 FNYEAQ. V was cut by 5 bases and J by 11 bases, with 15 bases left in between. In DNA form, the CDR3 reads TGTGCCAGCAGCGCCCTCGTGAATGAGCAGTACTTC. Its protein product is CASSALVNEQYF.

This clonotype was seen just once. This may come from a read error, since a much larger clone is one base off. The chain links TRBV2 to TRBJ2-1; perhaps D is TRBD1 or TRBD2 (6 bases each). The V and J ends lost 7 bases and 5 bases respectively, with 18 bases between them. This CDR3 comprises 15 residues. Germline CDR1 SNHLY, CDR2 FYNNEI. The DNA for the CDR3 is TGTGCCAGCAAGGGCGACGGGGGCCCCAACAATGAGCAGTTCTTC. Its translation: CASKGDGGPNNEQFF.

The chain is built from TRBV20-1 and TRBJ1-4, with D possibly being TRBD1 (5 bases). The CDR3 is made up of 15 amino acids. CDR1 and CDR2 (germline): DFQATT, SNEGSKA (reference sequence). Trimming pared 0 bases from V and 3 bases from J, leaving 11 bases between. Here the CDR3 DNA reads TGCAGTGCTAGAGATCGGAGGGGATCTAATGAAAAACTGTTTTTT. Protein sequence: CSARDRRGSNEKLFF.

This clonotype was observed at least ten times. CDR3 DNA sequence: TGTGCCAGCAGCCCACGGACAGTTGTGAACACTGAAGCTTTCTTT. This translates into CASSPRTVVNTEAFF. This rearrangement joins TRBV7-2 to TRBJ1-1; a weak D match, TRBD1 (6 bases). This CDR3 is built from 15 residues. Germline CDR1 is SGHTA and CDR2 is FQGNSA. The ends were cut back, 5 bases at V and 0 bases at J, with 13 bases in the middle. Looking up the rest from reference TRBV7-2 and TRBJ1-1 gives the full variable domain: GAGVSQSPSNKVTEKGKDVELRCDPISGHTALYWYRQSLGQGLEFLIYFQGNSAPDKSGLPSDRFSAERTGGSVSTLTIQRTQQEDSAVYLCASSPRTVVNTEAFFGQGTRLTVV.

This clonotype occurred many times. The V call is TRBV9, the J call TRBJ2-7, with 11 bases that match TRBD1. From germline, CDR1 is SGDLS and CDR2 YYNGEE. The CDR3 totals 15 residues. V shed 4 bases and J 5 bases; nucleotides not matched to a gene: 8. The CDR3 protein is CASSPRDRGSHEQYF. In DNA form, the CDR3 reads TGTGCCAGCAGCCCAAGGGACAGGGGGTCCCACGAGCAGTACTTC.

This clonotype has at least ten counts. The CDR3 is CASSSRTGRGSTDTQYF. The CDR3, as DNA: TGTGCCAGCAGTTCCCGGACAGGGAGAGGTAGCACAGATACGCAGTATTTT. The chain couples TRBV28 to TRBJ2-3, with 8 nucleotides matching TRBD1. The CDR3 is 17 residues long. Germline CDR1 and CDR2: MDHEN and SYDVKM. V lost 4 bases to trimming and J lost 0 bases; unmatched junction nucleotides: 9.

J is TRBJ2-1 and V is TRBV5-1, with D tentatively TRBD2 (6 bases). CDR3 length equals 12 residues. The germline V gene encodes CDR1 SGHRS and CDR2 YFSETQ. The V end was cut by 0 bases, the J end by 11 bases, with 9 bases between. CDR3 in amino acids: CASSLAGGQQFF. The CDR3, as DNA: TGCGCCAGCAGCTTGGCCGGGGGACAGCAGTTCTTC.

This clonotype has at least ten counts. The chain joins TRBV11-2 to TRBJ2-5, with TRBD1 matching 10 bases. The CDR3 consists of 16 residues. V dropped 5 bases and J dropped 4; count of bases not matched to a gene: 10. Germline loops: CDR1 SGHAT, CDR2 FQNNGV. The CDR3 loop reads CASSTRTGGLSETQYF. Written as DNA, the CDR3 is TGTGCCAGCAGCACCCGGACAGGGGGGCTCTCAGAGACCCAGTACTTC.

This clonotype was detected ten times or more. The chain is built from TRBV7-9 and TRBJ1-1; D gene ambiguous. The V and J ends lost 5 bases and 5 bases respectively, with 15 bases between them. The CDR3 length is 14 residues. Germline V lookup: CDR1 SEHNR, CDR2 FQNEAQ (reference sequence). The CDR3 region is CASSPKGGETEAFF. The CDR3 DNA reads TGTGCCAGCAGCCCGAAGGGCGGGGAAACTGAAGCTTTCTTT.

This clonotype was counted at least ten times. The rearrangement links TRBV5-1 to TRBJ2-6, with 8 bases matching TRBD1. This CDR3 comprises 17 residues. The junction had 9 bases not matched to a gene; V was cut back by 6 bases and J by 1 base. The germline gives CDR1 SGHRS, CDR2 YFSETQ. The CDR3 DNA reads TGCGCCAGCACCCACGGGACAGGATTATCTGGGGCCAACGTCCTGACTTTC. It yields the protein CASTHGTGLSGANVLTF.

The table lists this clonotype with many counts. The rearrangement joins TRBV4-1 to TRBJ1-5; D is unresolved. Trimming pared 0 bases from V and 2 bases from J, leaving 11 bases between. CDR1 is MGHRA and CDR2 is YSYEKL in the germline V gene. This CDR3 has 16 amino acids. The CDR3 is CASSQDRGLGNQPQHF. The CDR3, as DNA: TGCGCCAGCAGCCAAGATAGAGGACTTGGCAATCAGCCCCAGCATTTT.

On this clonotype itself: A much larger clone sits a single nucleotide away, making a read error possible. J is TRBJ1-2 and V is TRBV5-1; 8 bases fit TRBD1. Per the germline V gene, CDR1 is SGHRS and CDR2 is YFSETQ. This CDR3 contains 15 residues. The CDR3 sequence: CAGSYGTGANYGYTF. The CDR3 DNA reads TGCGCCGGCAGCTATGGGACAGGAGCTAACTATGGCTACACCTTC. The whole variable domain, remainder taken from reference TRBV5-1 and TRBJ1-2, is KAGVTQTPRYLIKTRGQQVTLSCSPISGHRSVSWYQQTPGQGLQFLFEYFSETQRNKGNFPGRFSGRQFSNSRSEMNVSTLELGDSALYLCAGSYGTGANYGYTFGSGTRLTVV.

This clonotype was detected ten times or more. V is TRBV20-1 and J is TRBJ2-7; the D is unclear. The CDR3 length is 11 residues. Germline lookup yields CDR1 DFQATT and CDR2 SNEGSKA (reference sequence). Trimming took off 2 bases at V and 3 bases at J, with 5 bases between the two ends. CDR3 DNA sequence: TGCAGTGCTAGATCAAACTACGAGCAGTACTTC. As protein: CSARSNYEQYF.

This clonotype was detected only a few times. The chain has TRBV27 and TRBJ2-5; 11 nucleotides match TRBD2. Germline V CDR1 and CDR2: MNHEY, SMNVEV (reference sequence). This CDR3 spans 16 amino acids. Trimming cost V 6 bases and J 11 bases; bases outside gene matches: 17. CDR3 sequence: CASSNRLAGSLDEQYF. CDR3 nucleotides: TGTGCCAGCAGCAACAGACTAGCGGGGTCACTCGATGAGCAGTACTTC.

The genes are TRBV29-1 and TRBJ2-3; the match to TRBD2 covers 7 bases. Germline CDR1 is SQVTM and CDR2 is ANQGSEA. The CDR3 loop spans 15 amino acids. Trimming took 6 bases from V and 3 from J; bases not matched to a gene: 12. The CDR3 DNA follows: TGCAGCGTCGGAACTCTAGCGGAGGAAACAGATACGCAGTATTTT. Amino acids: CSVGTLAEETDTQYF.

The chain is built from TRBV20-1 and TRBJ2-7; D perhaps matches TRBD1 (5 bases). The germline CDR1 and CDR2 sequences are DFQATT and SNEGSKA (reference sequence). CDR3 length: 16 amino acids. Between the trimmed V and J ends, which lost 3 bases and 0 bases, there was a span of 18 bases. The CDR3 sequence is CSASLRQLLSSYEQYF. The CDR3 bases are TGCAGTGCTAGTTTAAGACAGCTCTTGAGCTCCTACGAGCAGTACTTC.

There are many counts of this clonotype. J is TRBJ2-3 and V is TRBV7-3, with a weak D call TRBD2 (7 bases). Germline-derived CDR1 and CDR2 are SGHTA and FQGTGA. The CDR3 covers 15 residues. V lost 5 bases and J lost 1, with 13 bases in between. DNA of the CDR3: TGTGCCAGCAGCCTACAGGGAGGGCGCACAGATACGCAGTATTTT. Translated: CASSLQGGRTDTQYF. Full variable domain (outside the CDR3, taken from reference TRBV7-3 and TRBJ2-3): GAGVSQTPSNKVTEKGKYVELRCDPISGHTALYWYRQSLGQGPEFLIYFQGTGAADDSGLPNDRFFAVRPEGSVSTLKIQRTERGDSAVYLCASSLQGGRTDTQYFGPGTRLTVL.

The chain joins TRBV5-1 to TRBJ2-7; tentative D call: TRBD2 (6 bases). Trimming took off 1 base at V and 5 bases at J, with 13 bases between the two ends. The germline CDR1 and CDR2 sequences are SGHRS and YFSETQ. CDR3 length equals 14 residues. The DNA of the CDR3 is TGCGCCAGCAGCTTGACAGAGCCGGGGGACGAGCAGTACTTC. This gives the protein CASSLTEPGDEQYF.

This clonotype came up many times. The CDR3 coding sequence is TGTGCCAGCAGCCAAGATGGAAAGACCCAGTACTTC. Protein: CASSQDGKTQYF. The chain recombines TRBV4-2 with TRBJ2-5, with unresolved D. The CDR3 consists of 12 residues. Germline V gene data show CDR1 as LGHNA and CDR2 as YNFKEQ. Trimming removed 0 bases from V and 6 bases from J, with 5 bases in between.

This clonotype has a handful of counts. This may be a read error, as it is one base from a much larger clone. Here the CDR3 DNA reads TGTGCCAGCAGCTCATCCACGGACGGCTACGAGCAGTACTTC. It specifies CASSSSTDGYEQYF. V usage is TRBV7-8 and J usage is TRBJ2-7; D remains unclear. With 4 bases removed from V and 3 bases from J, the gap between germline ends came to 13 bases. The CDR3 has 14 amino acids. In germline, CDR1 is SGHVS, CDR2 FQNEAQ.

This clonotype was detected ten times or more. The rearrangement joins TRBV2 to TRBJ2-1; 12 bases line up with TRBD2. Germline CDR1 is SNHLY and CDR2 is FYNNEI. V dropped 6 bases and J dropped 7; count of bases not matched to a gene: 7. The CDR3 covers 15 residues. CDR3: CASRPSGGARNEQFF. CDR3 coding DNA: TGTGCCAGCAGGCCTAGCGGGGGGGCCCGGAATGAGCAGTTCTTC.

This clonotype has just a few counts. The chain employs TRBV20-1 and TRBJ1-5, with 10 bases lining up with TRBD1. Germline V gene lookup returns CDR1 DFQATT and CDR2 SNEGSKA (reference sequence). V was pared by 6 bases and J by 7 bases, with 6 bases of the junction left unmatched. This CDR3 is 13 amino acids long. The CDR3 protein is CSARGGQGQPQHF. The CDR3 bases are TGCAGTGCCCGGGGGGGACAGGGGCAGCCCCAGCATTTT.

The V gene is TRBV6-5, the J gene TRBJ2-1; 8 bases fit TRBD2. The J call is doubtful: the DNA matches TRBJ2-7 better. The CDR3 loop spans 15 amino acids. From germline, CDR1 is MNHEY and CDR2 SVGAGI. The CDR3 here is CASSRGGSSYNEQYF. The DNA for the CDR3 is TGTGCCAGCAGCCGGGGGGGGAGCTCCTACAATGAGCAGTACTTC.

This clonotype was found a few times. This chain's CDR3 is CASSLLDREGEKLFF. The CDR3 nucleotides are TGCGCCAGCAGCCTACTGGACAGGGAGGGGGAAAAACTGTTTTTT. The chain couples TRBV5-1 to TRBJ1-4; TRBD1 agrees at 8 bases. Germline V CDR1 and CDR2: SGHRS, YFSETQ. This CDR3 has 15 residues. Trimming removed 4 bases from V and 8 bases from J; junction bases left unmatched: 10.